These 8 T cell receptor beta chains share one sample of origin, sequenced in a study of cytomegalovirus exposure and HLA in healthy donors. In the PCR, 60 Vbeta and 13 Jbeta primers were used. Generated by immunoSEQ multiplex PCR, the TCRdb table keeps only in-frame clones and is missing some. The sample yields under 200,000 clones, 65% to 90% seen once. Input material: PBMCs. These receptors originate from a man aged 40-49 years in good health and CMV-seropositive.

The rearrangement joins TRBV7-3 to TRBJ2-1; 8 positions match TRBD2. The CDR3 consists of 15 residues. V lost 1 base to trimming and J lost 8 bases; unmatched junction nucleotides: 7. Looked up from germline, CDR1 is SGHTA and CDR2 is FQGTGA. CDR3 in DNA: TGTGCCAGCAGCTTAATAGTAGCGGGGATCGATGAGCAGTTCTTC. Translated, it gives CASSLIVAGIDEQFF.

Regarding this clone: The same CDR3 arises from other DNA sequences in this sample as well. The V and J genes are TRBV7-2 and TRBJ2-1; D unresolved. CDR3 length equals 15 residues. V lost 2 bases and J lost 0, with 8 bases in between. Germline values: CDR1 SGHTA, CDR2 FQGNSA. For the CDR3, the DNA is TGTGCCAGCAGCTTATCCGCAGGCTCCTACAATGAGCAGTTCTTC. It specifies CASSLSAGSYNEQFF.

The chain is built from TRBV5-8 and TRBJ2-2; the D is unclear. V lost 0 bases, J lost 6 bases, and 15 bases lay in between. The CDR3 is made up of 16 amino acids. In germline, CDR1 is SGHTS, CDR2 YDEGEE. CDR3 in amino acids: CASSLGVVMVAGELFF. CDR3 DNA: TGTGCCAGCAGCTTGGGAGTTGTAATGGTCGCCGGGGAGCTGTTTTTT. Combining the CDR3 with reference TRBV5-8 and TRBJ2-2 gives the whole variable domain EAGVTQSPTHLIKTRGQQATLRCSPISGHTSVYWYQQALGLGLQFLLWYDEGEERNRGNFPPRFSGRQFPNYSSELNVNALELEDSALYLCASSLGVVMVAGELFFGEGSRLTVL.

V usage is TRBV10-3 and J usage is TRBJ2-3, with TRBD1 matching over 7 bases. CDR1 and CDR2 (germline): ENHRY, SYGVKD. The junction had 8 bases not matched to a gene; V was cut back by 10 bases and J by 4 bases. The CDR3 totals 13 residues. CDR3 residues: CATGTASPDTQYF. In DNA form, the CDR3 reads TGTGCCACAGGGACAGCTTCCCCAGATACGCAGTATTTT.

A few counts support this clone. This chain connects TRBV6-4 to TRBJ2-2; 9 positions match TRBD1. This CDR3 is 16 amino acids long. V lost 8 bases, J lost 2 bases, and 9 bases stayed unmatched. Germline loops: CDR1 MRHNA, CDR2 SNTAGT. The CDR3 DNA reads as TGTGCCAGCCAAACTAGGACAGGGGCTAACACCGGGGAGCTGTTTTTT. As protein: CASQTRTGANTGELFF.

The chain recombines TRBV21-1 with TRBJ2-7; the table's D call TRBD2 went unverified against the DNA. TRBV21-1 is a recognized pseudogene. This CDR3 region has 16 residues. The CDR3: CASSNGLAGGGGEQYF. The CDR3 coding sequence is TGTGCCAGCAGCAACGGACTAGCGGGGGGCGGGGGGGAGCAGTACTTC.

The CDR3 coding sequence is TGTGCCTGGAGAGGACACGGGAACACTGAAGCTTTCTTT. Encoded protein: CAWRGHGNTEAFF. V and J are TRBV30 and TRBJ1-1, with D possibly being TRBD1 (5 bases). The CDR3 length is 13 residues. The V and J ends lost 3 bases and 1 base respectively, with 9 bases between them. Germline CDR1 is GTSNPN and CDR2 is SVGIG (reference sequence).

V gene TRBV5-1 combines with J gene TRBJ2-5, with 8 bases fitting TRBD2. Germline V CDR1 and CDR2: SGHRS, YFSETQ. The CDR3 spans 14 residues. V was clipped by 3 bases and J by 5 bases; unmatched bases: 6. The CDR3 spells CASSSRGGQETQYF. The DNA of the CDR3 is TGCGCCAGCAGCTCACGGGGGGGCCAGGAGACCCAGTACTTC. Complete variable domain (other parts from reference TRBV5-1 and TRBJ2-5): KAGVTQTPRYLIKTRGQQVTLSCSPISGHRSVSWYQQTPGQGLQFLFEYFSETQRNKGNFPGRFSGRQFSNSRSEMNVSTLELGDSALYLCASSSRGGQETQYFGPGTRLLVL.